These T cell receptor beta chains were read from a single sample in a study of identical twins. TCRdb processed the 5' RACE reads anew with MiXCR; each CDR3 protein has one entry. The sample records approximately 470,000 distinct CDR3 sequences, around 14% being singletons. These data were likewise used in another study, on yellow fever vaccine responses in identical twins.

Source material: CD4+ T cells sorted from blood. The receptors were sampled from a woman younger than 35 in good health. The CDR3 runs from the conserved cysteine through the conserved F or W. A D gene is named only where the DNA matches it firmly. Rows give clone size only sometimes, using once, few, many, or a class for an expanded clone.

J | size | D | V | CDR3 | DNA
TRBJ2-6 | . | . | TRBV6-5 | CASSNQNSGANVLTF | TGTGCCAGCAGTAACCAGAACTCTGGGGCCAACGTCCTGACTTTC
TRBJ1-5 | . | TRBD1 | TRBV18 | CASSPYRGDNQPQHF | TGTGCCAGCTCACCGTACAGGGGGGACAATCAGCCCCAGCATTTT
TRBJ1-2 | few | TRBD1 | TRBV7-9 | CASSLSDRVLRGYTF | TGTGCCAGCAGCCTCTCCGACAGGGTTTTACGTGGCTACACCTTC
TRBJ2-5 | . | TRBD2 | TRBV7-2 | CASSSLAGEGKTQYF | TGTGCCAGCAGCTCCCTAGCGGGAGAGGGAAAGACCCAGTACTTC
TRBJ2-3 | many | TRBD2 | TRBV20-1 | CSVILAGVRDTQYF | TGCAGTGTCATACTAGCGGGAGTAAGAGATACGCAGTATTTT
TRBJ2-7 | . | . | TRBV3-1 | CASSTGQTTEQYF | TGTGCCAGCAGCACCGGACAGACGACCGAGCAGTACTTC
TRBJ2-1 | many | . | TRBV4-3 | CASSQGLLGLNEQFF | TGCGCCAGCAGCCAAGGCCTCCTCGGGCTCAATGAGCAGTTCTTC
TRBJ1-2 | . | . | TRBV2 | CASSDGLNYGYTF | TGTGCCAGCAGTGATGGGCTAAACTATGGCTACACCTTC
TRBJ2-7 | many | TRBD1 | TRBV5-1 | CASSLLQGAYEQYF | TGTGCCAGCAGTTTATTACAGGGGGCTTACGAGCAGTACTTC
TRBJ2-5 | few | . | TRBV15 | CATSLGTKKETQYF | TGTGCCACCAGCCTCGGGACAAAAAAAGAGACCCAGTACTTC
TRBJ2-1 | . | TRBD2 | TRBV12-3/TRBV12-4 | CASSLYGLAGEDQFF | TGTGCCAGCAGTTTGTACGGACTAGCGGGGGAGGATCAGTTCTTC
TRBJ2-1 | few | . | TRBV18 | CASSLGTPSAVLYNEQFF | TGTGCCAGCTCACTCGGGACCCCTTCTGCGGTCCTCTACAATGAGCAGTTCTTC
TRBJ1-1 | . | . | TRBV6-1 | CASRNGHNTEAFF | TGTGCCAGCAGAAATGGACACAACACTGAAGCTTTCTTT
TRBJ2-7 | few | . | TRBV14 | CASSQLGYREQYF | TGTGCCAGCAGCCAACTAGGGTACAGGGAGCAGTACTTC
TRBJ2-5 | . | . | TRBV27 | CASRWGVSPQETQYF | TGTGCCAGCAGATGGGGGGTTAGTCCCCAAGAGACCCAGTACTTC
TRBJ2-5 | . | . | TRBV2 | CASSERGTSFATQYF | TGTGCCAGCAGTGAAAGGGGTACTAGCTTCGCGACCCAGTACTTC
TRBJ2-2 | many | . | TRBV11-2 | CASSPITRRNTGELFF | TGTGCCAGCAGCCCGATCACGAGGCGGAACACCGGGGAGCTGTTTTTT
TRBJ2-7 | . | TRBD1 | TRBV28 | CASRGRGTGAYEQYF | TGTGCCAGCAGAGGCCGTGGGACAGGGGCGTACGAGCAGTACTTC
TRBJ1-1 | . | . | TRBV18 | CASSPPFGGGNTEAFF | TGTGCCAGCTCACCACCCTTTGGGGGGGGGAACACTGAAGCTTTCTTT
TRBJ2-5 | . | . | TRBV7-2 | CASSLLDFQETQYF | TGTGCCAGCAGCTTGCTGGACTTTCAAGAGACCCAGTACTTC
TRBJ2-7 | . | . | TRBV4-1 | CASSPGLLCEQYF | TGTGCCAGCAGCCCTGGGCTCCTCTGCGAGCAGTACTTC
TRBJ2-7 | few | TRBD1 | TRBV12-3/TRBV12-4 | CASRPGQGLDEQYF | TGTGCCAGCAGACCTGGACAGGGGCTCGACGAGCAGTACTTC
TRBJ1-2 | . | TRBD1 | TRBV6-1 | CASRKTGKYGYTF | TGTGCCAGCAGAAAGACAGGGAAGTATGGCTACACCTTC
TRBJ2-3 | . | . | TRBV4-2 | CASSQVAASGFDTQYF | TGTGCCAGCAGCCAAGTGGCGGCATCCGGCTTTGACACGCAGTATTTT
TRBJ2-1 | few | TRBD2 | TRBV4-3 | CASSQGVSGKGEQFF | TGCGCCAGCAGCCAAGGGGTTAGCGGGAAGGGTGAGCAGTTCTTC
TRBJ1-4 | few | . | TRBV15 | CATSRDGGTTNEKLFF | TGTGCCACCAGCAGAGATGGGGGTACAACTAATGAAAAACTGTTTTTT
TRBJ1-2 | . | . | TRBV6-5 | CASSYSTDRMSGGYTF | TGTGCCAGCAGTTACTCGACGGACCGCATGAGTGGTGGCTACACCTTC
TRBJ2-7 | . | . | TRBV19 | CASSTNRGAGKTYEQYF | TGTGCCAGTAGTACCAATCGGGGGGCAGGCAAGACCTACGAGCAGTACTTC
TRBJ2-5 | many | TRBD2 | TRBV7-2 | CASSLALSGNLETQYF | TGTGCCAGCAGCTTAGCTTTGAGCGGGAATTTGGAGACCCAGTACTTC
TRBJ1-1 | few | TRBD1 | TRBV11-3 | CASSPGGRGRETEAFF | TGTGCCAGCAGCCCAGGGGGGAGGGGGCGTGAGACTGAAGCTTTCTTT
TRBJ2-4 | . | . | TRBV7-2 | CASSLDAGWAKNIQYF | TGTGCCAGCAGCTTAGATGCAGGGTGGGCCAAAAACATTCAGTACTTC
TRBJ1-2 | few | . | TRBV25-1 | CASSGGPTGGYTF | TGTGCCAGCAGTGGGGGCCCGACGGGTGGCTACACCTTC
TRBJ2-7 | few | TRBD1 | TRBV7-9 | CASSTTDRGLEQYF | TGTGCCAGCAGCACTACAGACAGGGGGCTCGAGCAGTACTTC
TRBJ2-3 | few | . | TRBV12-5 | CASGTNRTTDTQYF | TGTGCTAGTGGTACCAACAGGACCACAGATACGCAGTATTTT
TRBJ2-5 | . | . | TRBV20-1 | CSARRAGRGETQYF | TGCAGTGCTAGAAGGGCGGGAAGAGGGGAGACCCAGTACTTC
TRBJ2-2 | few | . | TRBV20-1 | CSARVGGQSRTGELFF | TGCAGTGCTAGAGTAGGGGGGCAGTCAAGGACCGGGGAGCTGTTTTTT
TRBJ1-2 | . | TRBD1 | TRBV18 | CASSPSQGLYGYTF | TGTGCCAGCTCACCGTCACAGGGGCTCTATGGCTACACCTTC
TRBJ2-3 | . | . | TRBV4-3 | CASSQDFAGRGDTQYF | TGCGCCAGCAGCCAAGATTTCGCCGGGCGGGGAGATACGCAGTATTTT
TRBJ2-4 | . | TRBD2 | TRBV5-6 | CASSPGGGPGIQYF | TGTGCCAGCAGCCCGGGGGGTGGCCCGGGCATTCAGTACTTC
TRBJ2-1 | many | TRBD2 | TRBV7-2 | CASRGERGTYNEQFF | TGTGCCAGCAGGGGTGAGCGGGGGACCTACAATGAGCAGTTCTTC
TRBJ2-7 | . | . | TRBV6-2/TRBV6-3 | CASSKGRVESEQYF | TGTGCCAGCAGCAAAGGACGGGTCGAATCCGAGCAGTACTTC
TRBJ1-1 | . | TRBD1 | TRBV5-6 | CASSYRDRPTTEAFF | TGTGCCAGCAGCTACCGGGACAGACCAACGACTGAAGCTTTCTTT
TRBJ2-2 | few | . | TRBV6-2/TRBV6-3 | CASSSGTAAGELFF | TGTGCCAGCAGTTCCGGGACGGCAGCCGGGGAGCTGTTTTTT
TRBJ2-1 | . | TRBD2 | TRBV6-5 | CASSYSMIRGSYNEQFF | TGTGCCAGCAGTTACTCGATGATCCGCGGGAGTTACAATGAGCAGTTCTTC
TRBJ1-1 | . | . | TRBV11-2 | CASSLDGGTEAFF | TGTGCCAGCAGCTTAGATGGGGGGACTGAAGCTTTCTTT
TRBJ2-4 | . | TRBD1 | TRBV20-1 | CSARDLTGGMDIQYF | TGCAGTGCTAGAGACCTGACAGGGGGCATGGACATTCAGTACTTC
TRBJ2-5 | few | TRBD2 | TRBV20-1 | CSAPRLAGDLETQYF | TGCAGTGCTCCACGACTAGCGGGAGACCTGGAGACCCAGTACTTC